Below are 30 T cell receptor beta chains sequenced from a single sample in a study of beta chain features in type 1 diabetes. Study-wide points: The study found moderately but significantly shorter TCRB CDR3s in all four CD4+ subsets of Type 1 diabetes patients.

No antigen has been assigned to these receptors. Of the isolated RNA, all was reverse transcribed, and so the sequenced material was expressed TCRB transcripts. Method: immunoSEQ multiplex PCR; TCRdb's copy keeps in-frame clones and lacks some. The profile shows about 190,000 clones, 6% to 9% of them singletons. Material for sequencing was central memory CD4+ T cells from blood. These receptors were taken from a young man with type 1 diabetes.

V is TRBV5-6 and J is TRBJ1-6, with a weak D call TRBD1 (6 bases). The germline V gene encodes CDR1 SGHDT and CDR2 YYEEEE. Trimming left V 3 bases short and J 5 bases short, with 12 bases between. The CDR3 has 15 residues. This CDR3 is CASSWGTNNNSPLHF. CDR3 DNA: TGTGCCAGCAGCTGGGGGACAAACAATAATTCACCCCTCCACTTT.

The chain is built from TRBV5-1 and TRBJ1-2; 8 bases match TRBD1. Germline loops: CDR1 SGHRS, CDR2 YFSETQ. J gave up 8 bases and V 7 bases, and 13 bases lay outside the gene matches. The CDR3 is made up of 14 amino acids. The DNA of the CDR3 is TGCGCCAGCTCTTCAGGGGGCAGCCTTTTAGGCTACACCTTC. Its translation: CASSSGGSLLGYTF.

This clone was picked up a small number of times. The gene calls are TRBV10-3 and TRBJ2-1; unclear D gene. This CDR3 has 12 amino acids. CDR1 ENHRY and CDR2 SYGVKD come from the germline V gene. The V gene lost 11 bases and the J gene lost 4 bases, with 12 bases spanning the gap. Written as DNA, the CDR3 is TGTGCCCATCAGGATAGTTACAATGAGCAGTTCTTC. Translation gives CAHQDSYNEQFF.

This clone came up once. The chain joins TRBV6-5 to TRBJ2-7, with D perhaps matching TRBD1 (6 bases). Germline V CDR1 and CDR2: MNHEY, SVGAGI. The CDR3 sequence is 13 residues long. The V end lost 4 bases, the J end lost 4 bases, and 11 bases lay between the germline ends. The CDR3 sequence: CASSFLGGYEQYF. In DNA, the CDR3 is TGTGCCAGCAGTTTTCTAGGGGGATACGAGCAGTACTTC.

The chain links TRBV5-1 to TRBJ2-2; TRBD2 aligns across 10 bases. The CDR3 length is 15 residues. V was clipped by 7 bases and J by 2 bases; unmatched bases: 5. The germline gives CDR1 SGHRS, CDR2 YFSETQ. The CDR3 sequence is CASHGLAVNTGELFF. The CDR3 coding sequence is TGCGCCAGCCACGGACTAGCGGTCAACACCGGGGAGCTGTTTTTT. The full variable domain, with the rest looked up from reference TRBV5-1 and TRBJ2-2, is KAGVTQTPRYLIKTRGQQVTLSCSPISGHRSVSWYQQTPGQGLQFLFEYFSETQRNKGNFPGRFSGRQFSNSRSEMNVSTLELGDSALYLCASHGLAVNTGELFFGEGSRLTVL.

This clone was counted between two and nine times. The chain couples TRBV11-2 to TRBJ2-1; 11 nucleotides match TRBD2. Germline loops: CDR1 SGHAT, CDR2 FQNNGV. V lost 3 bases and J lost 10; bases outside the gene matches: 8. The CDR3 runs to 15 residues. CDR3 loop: CASSLTAGLAGEQFF. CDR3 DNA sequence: TGTGCCAGCAGCTTGACAGCTGGACTAGCGGGCGAGCAGTTCTTC.

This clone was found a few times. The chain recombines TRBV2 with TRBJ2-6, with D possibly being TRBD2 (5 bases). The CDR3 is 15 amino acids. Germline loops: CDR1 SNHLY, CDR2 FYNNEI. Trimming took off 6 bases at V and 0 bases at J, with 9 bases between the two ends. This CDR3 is CASRDWVSGANVLTF. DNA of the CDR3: TGTGCCAGCAGGGACTGGGTCTCTGGGGCCAACGTCCTGACTTTC.

CDR3 coding DNA: TGTGCCATCAGTTCACAGGGGGCAGGTTCACCCCTCCACTTT. Protein product: CAISSQGAGSPLHF. The chain employs TRBV10-3 and TRBJ1-6, with 9 bases matching TRBD1. CDR3 length equals 14 residues. Trimming at V came to 5 bases and at J to 9 bases, leaving 5 bases not matched to a gene. Germline V CDR1 and CDR2: ENHRY, SYGVKD.

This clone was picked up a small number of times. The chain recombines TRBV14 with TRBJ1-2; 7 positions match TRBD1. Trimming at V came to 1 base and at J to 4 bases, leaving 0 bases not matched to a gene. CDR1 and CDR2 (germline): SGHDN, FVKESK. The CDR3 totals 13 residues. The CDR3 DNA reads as TGTGCCAGCAGCCAAGGACAGGGCTATGGCTACACCTTC. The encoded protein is CASSQGQGYGYTF.

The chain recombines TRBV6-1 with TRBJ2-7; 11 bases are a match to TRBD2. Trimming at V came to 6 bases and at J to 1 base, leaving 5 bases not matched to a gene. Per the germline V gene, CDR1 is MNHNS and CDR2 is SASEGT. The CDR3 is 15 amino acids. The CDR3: CASRVAGGASYEQYF. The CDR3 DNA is TGTGCCAGCAGAGTAGCGGGAGGGGCTTCCTACGAGCAGTACTTC.

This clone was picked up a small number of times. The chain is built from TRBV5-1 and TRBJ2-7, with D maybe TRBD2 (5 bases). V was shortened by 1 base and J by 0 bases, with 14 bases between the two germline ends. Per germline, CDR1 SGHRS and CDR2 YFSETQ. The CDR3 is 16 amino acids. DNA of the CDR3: TGCGCCAGCAGCTTGATTAGCGAGACGAGCTCCTACGAGCAGTACTTC. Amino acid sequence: CASSLISETSSYEQYF.

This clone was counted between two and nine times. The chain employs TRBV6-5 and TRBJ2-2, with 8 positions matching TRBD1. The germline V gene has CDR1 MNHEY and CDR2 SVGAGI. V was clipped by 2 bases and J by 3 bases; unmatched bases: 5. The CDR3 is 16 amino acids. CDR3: CASSYDRGTYTGELFF. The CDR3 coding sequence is TGTGCCAGCAGTTACGACAGGGGCACATACACCGGGGAGCTGTTTTTT.

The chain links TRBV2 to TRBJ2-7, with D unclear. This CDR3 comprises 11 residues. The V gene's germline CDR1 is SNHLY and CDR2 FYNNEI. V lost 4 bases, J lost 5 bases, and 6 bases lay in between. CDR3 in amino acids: CASSARDEQYF. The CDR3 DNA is TGTGCCAGCAGTGCGCGAGACGAGCAGTACTTC. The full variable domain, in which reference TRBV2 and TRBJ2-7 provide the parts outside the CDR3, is EPEVTQTPSHQVTQMGQEVILRCVPISNHLYFYWYRQILGQKVEFLVSFYNNEISEKSEIFDDQFSVERPDGSNFTLKIRSTKLEDSAMYFCASSARDEQYFGPGTRLTVT.

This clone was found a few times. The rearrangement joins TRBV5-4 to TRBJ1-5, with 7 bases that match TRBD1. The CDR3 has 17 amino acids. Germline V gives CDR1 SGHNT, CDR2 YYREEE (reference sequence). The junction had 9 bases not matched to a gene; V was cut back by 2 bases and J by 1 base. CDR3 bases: TGTGCCAGCAGCTTAAACATTCCGGGACAGAGCAATCAGCCCCAGCATTTT. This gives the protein CASSLNIPGQSNQPQHF.

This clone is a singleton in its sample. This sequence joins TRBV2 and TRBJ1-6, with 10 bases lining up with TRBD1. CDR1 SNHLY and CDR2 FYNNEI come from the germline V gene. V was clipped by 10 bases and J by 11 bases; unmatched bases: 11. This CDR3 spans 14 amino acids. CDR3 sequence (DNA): TGTGCCACCCCAGGGGGGACAGGGGCAGCACCCCTCCACTTT. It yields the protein CATPGGTGAAPLHF.

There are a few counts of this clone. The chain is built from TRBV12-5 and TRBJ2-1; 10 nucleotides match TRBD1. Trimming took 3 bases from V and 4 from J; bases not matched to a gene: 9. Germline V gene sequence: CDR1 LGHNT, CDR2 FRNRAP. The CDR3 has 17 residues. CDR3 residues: CASGFAPGTGAYNEQFF. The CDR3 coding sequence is TGTGCTAGTGGTTTCGCCCCCGGGACAGGGGCTTACAATGAGCAGTTCTTC.

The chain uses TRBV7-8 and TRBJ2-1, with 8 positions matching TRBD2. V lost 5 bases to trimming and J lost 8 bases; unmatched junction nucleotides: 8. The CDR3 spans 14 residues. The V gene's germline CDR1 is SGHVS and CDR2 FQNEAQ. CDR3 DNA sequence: TGTGCCAGCAGCCGCGGGACTAGTAGCGATGAGCAGTTCTTC. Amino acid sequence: CASSRGTSSDEQFF. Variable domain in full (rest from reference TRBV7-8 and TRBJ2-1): GAGVSQSPRYKVAKRGQDVALRCDPISGHVSLFWYQQALGQGPEFLTYFQNEAQLDKSGLPSDRFFAERPEGSVSTLKIQRTQQEDSAVYLCASSRGTSSDEQFFGPGTRLTVL.

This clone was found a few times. The CDR3 loop is CASSNNRGISDTQYF. In DNA, the CDR3 is TGTGCCAGCAGTAATAACAGGGGAATCTCAGATACGCAGTATTTT. The chain joins TRBV2 to TRBJ2-3, with 7 bases aligning to TRBD1. CDR1 is SNHLY and CDR2 is FYNNEI in the germline V gene. This CDR3 region has 15 residues. The V segment lost 5 bases and the J segment 4 bases; nucleotides outside the gene matches: 9.

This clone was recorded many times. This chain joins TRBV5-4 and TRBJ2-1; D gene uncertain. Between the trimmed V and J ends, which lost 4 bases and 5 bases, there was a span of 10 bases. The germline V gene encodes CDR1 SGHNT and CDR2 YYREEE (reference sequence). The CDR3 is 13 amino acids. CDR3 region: CASSAQNDNEQFF. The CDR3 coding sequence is TGTGCCAGCAGCGCCCAGAATGACAATGAGCAGTTCTTC.

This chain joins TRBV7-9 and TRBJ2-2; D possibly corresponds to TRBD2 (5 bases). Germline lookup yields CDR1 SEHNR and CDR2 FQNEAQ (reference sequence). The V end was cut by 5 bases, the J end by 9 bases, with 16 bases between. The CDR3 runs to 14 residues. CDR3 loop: CASSPPPGNRELFF. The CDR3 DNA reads TGTGCCAGCAGCCCACCCCCCGGGAACCGGGAGCTGTTTTTT.

The CDR3 loop is CASSVVQGGTGELFF. DNA of the CDR3: TGTGCCAGCAGTGTCGTACAGGGGGGGACCGGGGAGCTGTTTTTT. The rearrangement joins TRBV6-1 to TRBJ2-2, with TRBD1 as a possible D gene (8 bases). Trimming shortened V by 4 bases and J by 5 bases, and 14 bases separated the two germline ends. This CDR3 is 15 amino acids long. Germline V gene data show CDR1 as MNHNS and CDR2 as SASEGT.

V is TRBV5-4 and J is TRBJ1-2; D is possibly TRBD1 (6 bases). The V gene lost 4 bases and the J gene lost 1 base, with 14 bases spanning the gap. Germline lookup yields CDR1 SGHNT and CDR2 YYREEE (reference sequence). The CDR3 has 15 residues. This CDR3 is CASSAGQTGNYGYTF. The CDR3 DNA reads TGTGCCAGCAGCGCCGGACAGACCGGTAACTATGGCTACACCTTC. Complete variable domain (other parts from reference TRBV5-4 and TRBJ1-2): ETGVTQSPTHLIKTRGQQVTLRCSSQSGHNTVSWYQQALGQGPQFIFQYYREEENGRGNFPPRFSGLQFPNYSSELNVNALELDDSALYLCASSAGQTGNYGYTFGSGTRLTVV.

The CDR3: CASSARDRGSYEQYF. CDR3 nucleotide sequence: TGTGCCAGCAGCGCCCGGGACAGGGGGTCCTACGAGCAGTACTTC. The chain is built from TRBV7-2 and TRBJ2-7; 11 bases fit TRBD1. Germline CDR1 SGHTA, CDR2 FQGNSA. V shed 5 bases and J 1 base; nucleotides not matched to a gene: 4. There are 15 residues in the CDR3.

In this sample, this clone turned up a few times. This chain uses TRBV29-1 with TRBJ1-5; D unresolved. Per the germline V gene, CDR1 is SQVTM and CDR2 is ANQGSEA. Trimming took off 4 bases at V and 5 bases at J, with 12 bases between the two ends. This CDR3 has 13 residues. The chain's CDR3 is CSVGRERDQPQHF. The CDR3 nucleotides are TGCAGCGTTGGACGGGAAAGGGATCAGCCCCAGCATTTT.

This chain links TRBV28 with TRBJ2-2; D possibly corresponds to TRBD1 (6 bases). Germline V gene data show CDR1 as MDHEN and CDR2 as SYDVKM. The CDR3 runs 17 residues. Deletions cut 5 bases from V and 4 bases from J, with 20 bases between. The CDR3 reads CASSPHTGSLGTGELFF. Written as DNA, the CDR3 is TGTGCCAGCAGTCCACATACAGGGAGCCTGGGCACCGGGGAGCTGTTTTTT.

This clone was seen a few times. The CDR3: CASSELRTSSEQFF. The DNA for the CDR3 is TGTGCCAGCAGTGAGTTGCGGACTAGCTCGGAGCAGTTCTTC. The chain links TRBV2 to TRBJ2-1; 8 bases agree with TRBD2. V was clipped by 3 bases and J by 10 bases; unmatched bases: 8. Germline CDR1 SNHLY, CDR2 FYNNEI. This CDR3 is 14 amino acids long.

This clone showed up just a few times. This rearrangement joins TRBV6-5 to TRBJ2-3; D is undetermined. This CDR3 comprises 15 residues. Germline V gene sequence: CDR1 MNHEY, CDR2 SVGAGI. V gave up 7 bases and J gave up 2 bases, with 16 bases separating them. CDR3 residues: CASKPHERSTDTQYF. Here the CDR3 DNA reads TGTGCCAGCAAACCCCACGAACGGTCCACAGATACGCAGTATTTT.

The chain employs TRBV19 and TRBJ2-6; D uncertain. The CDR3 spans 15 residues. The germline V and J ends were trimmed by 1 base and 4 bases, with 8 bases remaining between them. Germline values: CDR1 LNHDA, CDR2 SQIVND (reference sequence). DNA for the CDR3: TGTGCCAGTAGTATAGGTGGGCCCGGGGCCAACGTCCTGACTTTC. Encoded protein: CASSIGGPGANVLTF.

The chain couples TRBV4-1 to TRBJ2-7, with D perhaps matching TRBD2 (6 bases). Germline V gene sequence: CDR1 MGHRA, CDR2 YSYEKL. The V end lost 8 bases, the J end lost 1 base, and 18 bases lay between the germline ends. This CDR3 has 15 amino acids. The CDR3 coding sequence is TGCGCCAGCTCGCAAGAGGGAGGAGGGTCCTACGAGCAGTACTTC. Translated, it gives CASSQEGGGSYEQYF.

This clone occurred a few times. The CDR3, as DNA: TGCGCCAGCAGCTTGGACCCCCAGGGAGGCTACAATGAGCAGTTCTTC. It yields the protein CASSLDPQGGYNEQFF. The rearrangement joins TRBV5-1 to TRBJ2-1; a possible D gene is TRBD2 (6 bases). V lost 0 bases, J lost 3 bases, and 13 bases lay in between. The CDR3 sequence is 16 residues long. Germline CDR1 and CDR2: SGHRS and YFSETQ.